This TCR beta chain was captured in a study of blood T cell repertoires in COVID-19. About the research overall: Whether acute or convalescent, the COVID-19 samples came from the United States, Italy and Spain. Nucleic acid was either cDNA or gDNA, and it came from T cells, B-cell-depleted T cells, or PBMCs.

On this clone itself: Mismatch with germline at one junction end may stem from a read error.

CDR1 and CDR2 (germline): LGHDT, YNNKEL (reference sequence). This CDR3 is 11 amino acids long. Methods used by the authors: Counts of nucleated cells, estimated from reference gene primer amplification, were obtained. The data were produced by immunoSEQ multiplex PCR, yet TCRdb's version contains in-frame clones alone and is incomplete. Clone size and V and J calls were adopted from that table, with D and trimming inferred from the DNA. The sample consists of 250,000 or so clones, 88% of them appearing once. The chain joins TRBV3-1 (or the pseudogene TRBV3-2) to TRBJ1-1; D might be TRBD1 (5 bases). The clonotype comes from an elderly man with acute or convalescent COVID-19. The sample was peripheral blood. The CDR3 nucleotides are TGTGCCAGCAGCCAAGGTAACAGGATTTCGTGG. Protein sequence: CASSQGNRISW.